Reported below is one T cell receptor beta chain. The data are from a study of control samples from healthy donors and cancer patients. V lost 2 bases and J lost 3, with 20 bases in between. CDR3 length equals 17 residues. Germline V gene lookup returns CDR1 SGHRS and CDR2 YFSETQ. Libraries were prepared by immunoSEQ multiplex PCR; TCRdb keeps only in-frame clonotypes and omits some of them. The sample has 110,000 to 150,000 clones; about 89% are singletons. Sequencing input: blood. The V gene is TRBV5-1, the J gene TRBJ1-1; D gene unclear. This TCR was recovered from a young man in good health. CDR3 protein: CASSLARSVERYTEAFF. CDR3 nucleotides: TGCGCCAGCAGCTTAGCCAGATCTGTCGAGCGGTACACTGAAGCTTTCTTT.